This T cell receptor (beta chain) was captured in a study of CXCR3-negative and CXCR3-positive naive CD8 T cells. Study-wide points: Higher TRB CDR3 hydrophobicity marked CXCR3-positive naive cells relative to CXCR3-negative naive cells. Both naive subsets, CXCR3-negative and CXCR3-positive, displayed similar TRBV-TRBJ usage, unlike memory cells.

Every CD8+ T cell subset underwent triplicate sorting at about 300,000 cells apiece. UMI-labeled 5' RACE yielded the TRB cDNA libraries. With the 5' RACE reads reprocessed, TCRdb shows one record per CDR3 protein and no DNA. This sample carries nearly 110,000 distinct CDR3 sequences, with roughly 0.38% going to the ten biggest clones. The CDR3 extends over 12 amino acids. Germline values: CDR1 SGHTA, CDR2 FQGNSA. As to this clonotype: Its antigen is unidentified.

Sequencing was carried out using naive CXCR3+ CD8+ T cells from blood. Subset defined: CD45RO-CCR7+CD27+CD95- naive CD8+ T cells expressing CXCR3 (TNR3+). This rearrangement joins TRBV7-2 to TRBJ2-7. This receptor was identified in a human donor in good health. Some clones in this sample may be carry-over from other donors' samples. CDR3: CANSLISYEQYF.